The rows below give T cell receptor beta chains drawn from one sample of a study of Ad26.COV2.S vaccination and SARS-CoV-2 variants. Repertoires were generated with immunoSEQ multiplex PCR, while TCRdb's copy carries only in-frame clones and drops some. The repertoire holds about 320,000 clones, with about 82% as singletons. The sample here was peripheral blood, taken in a trial of Ad26.COV2.S vaccine versus placebo. These receptor sequences come from a person between 18 and 65 years old who received the Ad26.COV2.S COVID-19 vaccine or a placebo. Both conserved end residues are part of each CDR3. A D gene is named only where the DNA matches it firmly. Rows give clone size only sometimes, using once, few, many, or a class for an expanded clone.

j_call clone_size d_call v_call cdr3_aa cdr3_nt
TRBJ2-2 . TRBD1 TRBV4-2 CASSAGTGANTGELFF TGTGCCAGCAGCGCCGGGACAGGGGCTAACACCGGGGAGCTGTTTTTT
TRBJ1-6 . . TRBV5-1 CASSQTTDYYNSPLHF TGCGCCAGCAGCCAGACGACAGATTACTATAATTCACCCCTCCACTTT
TRBJ2-3 few . TRBV4-3 CASSLFSGALHTDTQYF TGCGCCAGCAGCCTTTTCTCGGGGGCCCTACACACAGATACGCAGTATTTT
TRBJ2-3 . . TRBV24-1 CATSGDLTDTQYF TGTGCCACCTCCGGGGACCTCACAGATACGCAGTATTTT
TRBJ2-5 . TRBD2 TRBV5-1 CASSLDLQRGKETQYF TGCGCCAGCAGCTTGGATCTCCAGCGGGGGAAGGAGACCCAGTACTTC
TRBJ2-3 . TRBD2 TRBV5-4 CASSLGTSGGADTQYF TGTGCCAGCAGCCTCGGGACTAGCGGGGGGGCAGATACGCAGTATTTT
TRBJ2-7 few TRBD2 TRBV9 CASSPRLAVPNEQYF TGTGCCAGCAGTCCTAGACTAGCGGTCCCCAACGAGCAGTACTTC
TRBJ2-3 . . TRBV7-2 CASSPPAASTDTQYF TGTGCCAGCAGCCCCCCAGCGGCTAGCACAGATACGCAGTATTTT
TRBJ1-2 . . TRBV30 CAWSSNYGYTF TGTGCCTGGAGCAGCAACTATGGCTACACCTTC
TRBJ2-1 . TRBD2 TRBV9 CASSVGLADYNEQFF TGTGCCAGCAGCGTAGGACTAGCAGACTACAATGAGCAGTTCTTC
TRBJ2-3 . TRBD2 TRBV4-3 CASSQRLAGGSTDTQYF TGCGCCAGCAGCCAGCGGCTAGCGGGGGGTAGCACAGATACGCAGTATTTT
TRBJ2-7 . . TRBV9 CASSVGSRGYEQYF TGTGCCAGCAGCGTAGGCAGCCGTGGCTACGAGCAGTACTTC
TRBJ1-2 . TRBD1 TRBV5-4 CASSLDRGPYGYTF TGTGCCAGCAGCCTGGACAGGGGGCCTTATGGCTACACCTTC
TRBJ1-2 . TRBD1 TRBV19 CASSIVSGGNYGYTF TGTGCCAGTAGTATAGTCTCAGGGGGAAACTATGGCTACACCTTC
TRBJ1-1 . . TRBV6-2/TRBV6-3 CASSYGRGGFTEAFF TGTGCCAGCAGTTACGGCAGGGGCGGATTCACTGAAGCTTTCTTT
TRBJ1-4 . TRBD1 TRBV6-5 CASRITGGTNEKLFF TGTGCCAGCAGAATAACAGGGGGGACTAATGAAAAACTGTTTTTT
TRBJ2-6 . . TRBV11-1 CASRNQGSGANVLTF TGTGCCAGCAGGAATCAGGGCTCTGGGGCCAACGTCCTGACTTTC
TRBJ2-2 . TRBD2 TRBV10-1 CASSAGTSTYTGELFF TGCGCCAGCAGTGCCGGGACTAGCACTTACACCGGGGAGCTGTTTTTT
TRBJ1-1 . . TRBV18 CASSDQQGPEAFF TGTGCCAGCTCAGACCAACAGGGCCCTGAAGCTTTCTTT
TRBJ1-5 . . TRBV6-1 CTSSERRDVPQPQHF TGTACCAGCAGTGAAAGGAGGGATGTGCCTCAGCCCCAGCATTTT
TRBJ2-3 . TRBD1 TRBV7-9 CASIPGPGTGPTDTQYF TGTGCCAGCATCCCAGGCCCGGGGACAGGACCCACAGATACGCAGTATTTT
TRBJ2-4 . . TRBV28 CASRGWGYSKNIQYF TGTGCCAGCAGAGGGTGGGGCTATAGCAAAAACATTCAGTACTTC
TRBJ1-4 . TRBD1 TRBV6-5 CASSTGGGNEKLFF TGTGCCAGCAGTACAGGGGGAGGGAATGAAAAACTGTTTTTT
TRBJ1-2 . TRBD1 TRBV5-1 CASSSQQGAEGYTF TGCGCCAGCAGCTCACAACAGGGGGCAGAAGGCTACACCTTC